Listed below are T cell receptor beta chains from one sample, sequenced in a study of neoadjuvant anti-PD-1 for oral cavity cancer. TCRdb's copy holds only in-frame clones and misses some; the assay was immunoSEQ multiplex PCR. Here the sample spans 8,000 to 10,000 clones, 70% being singletons. The source material was PBMCs, sampled after nivolumab (anti-PD-1) treatment. The source is a person between 35 and 79 years old with oral cavity squamous cell carcinoma. Both conserved end residues are part of each CDR3. Each record gives: J gene, V gene, clone size, D gene, CDR3 protein, CDR3 DNA. The D gene is left open where the match is weak. Clone size is given for some rows only: seen once, a few or many times, or a class if the clone is expanded.

TRBJ1-2 | TRBV18 | once | NA | CASSPSPSGRDYGYTF | TGTGCCAGCTCACCATCCCCTTCCGGGAGAGACTATGGCTACACCTTC
TRBJ1-1 | TRBV10-3 | NA | NA | CAISPGDQNTEAFF | TGTGCCATCAGCCCAGGGGACCAGAACACTGAAGCTTTCTTT
TRBJ1-6 | TRBV4-3 | NA | NA | CASSQGTTESGYNSPLHF | TGCGCCAGCAGCCAAGGGACAACCGAATCGGGTTATAATTCACCCCTCCACTTT
TRBJ2-5 | TRBV7-6 | NA | NA | CASSFGGAMGETQYF | TGTGCCAGCAGCTTCGGAGGGGCGATGGGGGAGACCCAGTACTTC
TRBJ1-1 | TRBV5-1 | NA | NA | CASSTGKDTEAFF | TGCGCCAGCAGCACCGGTAAGGACACTGAAGCTTTCTTT
TRBJ1-1 | TRBV5-1 | few | TRBD1 | CASSLGQGSNKAFF | TGCGCCAGCAGCTTGGGACAGGGGTCGAACAAAGCTTTCTTT
TRBJ2-7 | TRBV29-1 | NA | TRBD2 | CSVNPGLAGGLYEQYF | TGCAGCGTAAATCCGGGACTAGCGGGGGGACTCTACGAGCAGTACTTC
TRBJ2-7 | TRBV7-2 | NA | NA | CASSLVGGAYEQYF | TGTGCCAGCAGCTTAGTGGGGGGTGCCTACGAGCAGTACTTC
TRBJ2-7 | TRBV7-2 | NA | TRBD1 | CASTQGQGGNEQYF | TGTGCCAGCACCCAGGGACAGGGGGGTAACGAGCAGTACTTC
TRBJ2-1 | TRBV19 | few | TRBD2 | CASSMELRTSGGRNEQFF | TGTGCCAGTAGTATGGAACTCCGGACTAGCGGGGGCCGAAATGAGCAGTTCTTC
TRBJ2-1 | TRBV6-1 | NA | NA | CASALSLGHNEQFF | TGTGCCAGCGCTTTGTCACTGGGCCACAATGAGCAGTTCTTC
TRBJ2-1 | TRBV5-6 | NA | TRBD2 | CASSLEGLAGSINEQFF | TGTGCCAGCAGCTTGGAGGGACTAGCGGGGTCCATCAATGAGCAGTTCTTC
TRBJ1-3 | TRBV19 | once | NA | CASSRSSGTGNTIYF | TGTGCCAGTAGTCGTTCGTCGGGAACTGGAAACACCATATATTTT
TRBJ1-5 | TRBV7-2 | few | NA | CASSLALPGGFLDQPQHF | TGTGCCAGCAGCTTAGCGTTGCCAGGTGGTTTCTTGGATCAGCCCCAGCATTTT
TRBJ1-1 | TRBV11-2 | NA | NA | CASSLDVNTEAFF | TGTGCCAGCAGCTTAGATGTGAACACTGAAGCTTTCTTT
TRBJ2-5 | TRBV6-5 | once | TRBD1 | CASSSGTGWETQYF | TGTGCCAGCAGTTCCGGGACAGGGTGGGAGACCCAGTACTTC
TRBJ2-1 | TRBV7-2 | medium-sized | TRBD2 | CASSLARRGLGSYNEQFF | TGTGCCAGCAGCTTAGCAAGAAGAGGACTAGGCTCCTACAATGAGCAGTTCTTC
TRBJ1-1 | TRBV10-2 | NA | TRBD1 | CASRESRDRGTEAFF | TGCGCCAGCAGAGAAAGCCGGGACAGGGGAACTGAAGCTTTCTTT
TRBJ1-6 | TRBV5-1 | NA | TRBD1 | CASSWGQTQNSPLHF | TGCGCCAGCAGCTGGGGACAGACCCAAAATTCACCCCTCCACTTT
TRBJ1-1 | TRBV18 | NA | TRBD1 | CASSPEGQGRAEAFF | TGTGCCAGCTCACCTGAAGGACAGGGGAGGGCTGAAGCTTTCTTT
TRBJ2-7 | TRBV7-6 | NA | NA | CASSLRGPDEQYF | TGTGCCAGCAGCTTACGGGGGCCGGACGAGCAGTACTTC
TRBJ2-7 | TRBV10-2 | NA | NA | CASRQDRFPYEQYF | TGCGCCAGCAGGCAGGACCGCTTCCCCTACGAGCAGTACTTC
TRBJ2-2 | TRBV4-3 | NA | NA | CASSQDPRELFF | TGCGCCAGCAGCCAAGACCCGCGGGAGCTGTTTTTT
TRBJ2-5 | TRBV7-9 | few | TRBD2 | CASSYSGGAGETQYF | TGTGCCAGCAGCTATAGCGGGGGGGCTGGAGAGACCCAGTACTTC
TRBJ2-4 | TRBV7-8 | NA | TRBD1 | CASSPSQGVNKNIQYF | TGTGCCAGCAGTCCATCCCAGGGGGTCAACAAAAACATTCAGTACTTC
TRBJ1-2 | TRBV7-2 | NA | TRBD1 | CASSEGTGNYGYTF | TGTGCCAGCAGCGAAGGGACAGGGAACTATGGCTACACCTTC
TRBJ2-6 | TRBV9 | NA | TRBD1 | CASSVGLARGSGANVLTF | TGTGCCAGCAGCGTAGGGTTAGCCAGGGGGTCTGGGGCCAACGTCCTGACTTTC
TRBJ1-6 | TRBV7-2 | few | TRBD1 | CASSLLLLLGQVNSPLHF | TGTGCCAGCAGCTTACTCCTCCTTCTGGGACAGGTTAATTCACCCCTCCACTTT
TRBJ2-2 | TRBV4-1 | NA | NA | CASSGRANTGELFF | TGCGCCAGCAGCGGGAGAGCGAACACCGGGGAGCTGTTTTTT
TRBJ1-5 | TRBV6-5 | NA | NA | CASSLKWYYNQPQHF | TGTGCCAGCAGTCTAAAGTGGTACTACAATCAGCCCCAGCATTTT
TRBJ1-4 | TRBV30 | NA | NA | CAWKGEEKLFF | TGTGCCTGGAAGGGAGAGGAAAAACTGTTTTTT
TRBJ2-2 | TRBV29-1 | NA | TRBD1 | CSVRLQGAGELFF | TGCAGCGTCCGATTACAGGGGGCCGGGGAGCTGTTTTTT
TRBJ1-4 | TRBV19 | NA | TRBD1 | CASSIRQGRATNEKLFF | TGTGCCAGTAGTATCCGACAGGGCCGAGCAACTAATGAAAAACTGTTTTTT
TRBJ2-3 | TRBV10-2 | NA | TRBD2 | CASKDSGGRTDTQYF | TGCGCCAGCAAAGATAGCGGGGGGCGCACAGATACGCAGTATTTT
TRBJ2-5 | TRBV2 | NA | NA | CASSEAGATNQETQYF | TGTGCCAGCAGTGAGGCGGGGGCTACTAACCAAGAGACCCAGTACTTC
TRBJ1-3 | TRBV10-3 | NA | NA | CAISGGSSGNTIYF | TGTGCCATCAGTGGGGGCAGCTCTGGAAACACCATATATTTT
TRBJ1-5 | TRBV6-1 | NA | NA | CASSEGPTRGGNQPQHF | TGTGCCAGCAGTGAAGGGCCGACGAGGGGAGGAAATCAGCCCCAGCATTTT
TRBJ2-1 | TRBV29-1 | NA | NA | CSGWTSSYNEQFF | TGCAGCGGATGGACAAGCTCCTACAATGAGCAGTTCTTC
TRBJ2-5 | TRBV4-1 | NA | TRBD2 | CASSQVASGGTQYF | TGCGCCAGCAGCCAAGTCGCTAGCGGGGGGACCCAGTACTTC
TRBJ2-7 | TRBV5-4 | NA | NA | CASSLGRTATYEQYF | TGTGCCAGCAGCTTAGGGCGGACAGCAACCTACGAGCAGTACTTC
TRBJ1-1 | TRBV23-1 | NA | NA | CASSHLDLWGEGDTEAFF | TGCGCCAGCAGTCACCTCGACCTTTGGGGGGAGGGGGACACTGAAGCTTTCTTT
TRBJ1-2 | TRBV9 | once | NA | CASSGLAKGGYGYTF | TGTGCCAGCAGCGGATTAGCTAAGGGGGGCTATGGCTACACCTTC
TRBJ2-1 | TRBV10-3 | NA | NA | CAISESLQGYNEQFF | TGTGCCATCAGTGAGTCGTTACAGGGTTACAATGAGCAGTTCTTC
TRBJ1-1 | TRBV2 | NA | NA | CASSVEGMMNTEAFF | TGTGCCAGCAGTGTTGAGGGCATGATGAACACTGAAGCTTTCTTT
TRBJ2-1 | TRBV27 | NA | NA | CASSLGTPYNEQFF | TGTGCCAGCAGTTTAGGGACCCCCTACAATGAGCAGTTCTTC
TRBJ2-3 | TRBV4-2 | NA | TRBD1 | CASSQGDPRDRGPDTQYF | TGTGCCAGCAGCCAAGGGGACCCTCGGGACAGGGGGCCAGATACGCAGTATTTT
TRBJ2-5 | TRBV15 | NA | NA | CATSRDPGQETQYF | TGTGCCACCAGCAGAGATCCGGGGCAAGAGACCCAGTACTTC
TRBJ1-5 | TRBV7-2 | NA | NA | CASSLFQGQGWQPQHF | TGTGCCAGCAGCTTATTCCAAGGGCAGGGTTGGCAGCCCCAGCATTTT
TRBJ1-2 | TRBV6-4 | NA | TRBD1 | CASSADLDRAYGYTF | TGTGCCAGCAGCGCCGACCTAGACAGGGCCTATGGCTACACCTTC
TRBJ1-2 | TRBV6-1 | NA | NA | CASKQGNYGYTF | TGTGCCAGCAAACAGGGAAACTATGGCTACACCTTC